Presented here are 27 T cell receptor beta chains from one specimen sequenced in a study of T cell responses to AZD1222 COVID-19 vaccine (dated by TCRdb to the early 2020s). The time point label here, explained by the study, means: baseline before first vaccination. The receptor library was made with the immunoSEQ multiplex PCR assay. What TCRdb holds here is the immuneACCESS table cut down to in-frame rearrangements. Part of the clones is not present; checked against another copy, under half of the missing clones reflect an unresolved V gene, and the others are unexplained. The sample has fewer than 85,000 clones on record, about nine tenths of them singletons. Approximately 4.5% of the sample belongs to the ten largest clones. Sequenced material: peripheral blood, taken on day 0 of AZD1222 vaccination. Receptors were obtained from an adult in good health.

The chain joins TRBV3-1 (or the pseudogene TRBV3-2) to TRBJ1-6; 9 bases are shared with TRBD1. CDR3 size: 15 residues. In germline, CDR1 is LGHDT, CDR2 YNNKEL (reference sequence). Losses at the gene ends were 7 bases for V and 8 bases for J; bases not matched to a gene: 9. The CDR3 reads CASTYRQGEYSPLHF. CDR3 bases: TGTGCCAGCACCTATCGACAGGGGGAATATTCACCCCTCCACTTT.

V and J are TRBV19 and TRBJ1-4; a possible D gene is TRBD1 (5 bases). Trimming shortened V by 3 bases and J by 4 bases, and 15 bases separated the two germline ends. The CDR3 is 16 residues long. Germline-derived CDR1 and CDR2 are LNHDA and SQIVND (reference sequence). In DNA, the CDR3 is TGTGCCAGTAGTATTCCGACCGGGGCCGATAATGAAAAACTGTTTTTT. Translating gives CASSIPTGADNEKLFF. The full variable domain, in which reference TRBV19 and TRBJ1-4 provide the parts outside the CDR3, is DGGITQSPKYLFRKEGQNVTLSCEQNLNHDAMYWYRQDPGQGLRLIYYSQIVNDFQKGDIAEGYSVSREKKESFPLTVTSAQKNPTAFYLCASSIPTGADNEKLFFGSGTQLSVL.

This clone was found a few times. V and J are TRBV6-4 and TRBJ2-7; possibly TRBD1 or TRBD2 for D (5 bases each). Trimming removed 2 bases at V and 8 bases at J, with 10 bases between. The length of the CDR3 is 12 residues. Germline lookup yields CDR1 MRHNA and CDR2 SNTAGT. The chain's CDR3 is CASSDGGRKQYF. CDR3 bases: TGTGCCAGCAGTGACGGGGGTAGAAAGCAGTACTTC.

This chain joins TRBV6-5 and TRBJ1-3, with D uncertain. Per germline, CDR1 MNHEY and CDR2 SVGAGI. Trimming removed 6 bases from V and 0 bases from J, with 3 bases in between. The CDR3 sequence is 12 residues long. The CDR3 sequence is CASRTSGNTIYF. CDR3 in DNA: TGTGCCAGCAGGACCTCTGGAAACACCATATATTTT.

Within the sample, this clone is medium-sized (0.01 to 0.1%). The chain recombines TRBV2 with TRBJ1-6; tentatively, D is TRBD1 (6 bases). V was clipped by 5 bases and J by 5 bases, with 10 bases between them. The CDR3 has 14 amino acids. Germline CDR1 reads SNHLY; CDR2 reads FYNNEI. As DNA, the CDR3 is TGTGCCAGCAGTTACAGGGCTCATAATTCACCCCTCCACTTT. It specifies CASSYRAHNSPLHF.

The rearrangement uses TRBV3-1 (or the pseudogene TRBV3-2) and TRBJ1-3; D gene unclear. Per the germline V gene, CDR1 is LGHDT and CDR2 is YNNKEL (reference sequence). Trimming left V 4 bases short and J 2 bases short, with 6 bases between. This CDR3 spans 13 amino acids. The CDR3 region has the DNA TGTGCCAGCAGCCCAGCACCTGGAAACACCATATATTTT. This gives the protein CASSPAPGNTIYF.

The rearrangement joins TRBV3-1 (or the pseudogene TRBV3-2) to TRBJ2-7; D is unclear. V lost 0 bases and J lost 2, with 8 bases in between. Germline V CDR1 and CDR2: LGHDT, YNNKEL (reference sequence). The length of the CDR3 is 14 residues. The CDR3 nucleotides are TGTGCCAGCAGCCAAGATCTTGGGGCCTACGAGCAGTACTTC. Translated, it gives CASSQDLGAYEQYF.

The V call is TRBV2, the J call TRBJ1-2; no reliable D call. This CDR3 spans 13 amino acids. With 6 bases removed from V and 6 bases from J, the gap between germline ends came to 14 bases. Per the germline V gene, CDR1 is SNHLY and CDR2 is FYNNEI. CDR3 region: CASSTSGQDGYTF. CDR3 DNA sequence: TGTGCCAGCAGCACCTCGGGTCAGGATGGCTACACCTTC. The complete variable domain, with remaining parts taken from reference TRBV2 and TRBJ1-2, reads EPEVTQTPSHQVTQMGQEVILRCVPISNHLYFYWYRQILGQKVEFLVSFYNNEISEKSEIFDDQFSVERPDGSNFTLKIRSTKLEDSAMYFCASSTSGQDGYTFGSGTRLTVV.

The chain carries TRBV6-2 or TRBV6-3 and TRBJ2-7, with D possibly matching TRBD2 (6 bases). The CDR3 has 15 amino acids. The germline gives CDR1 MNHEY, CDR2 SVGEGT. The V end lost 5 bases, the J end lost 4 bases, and 18 bases lay between the germline ends. DNA of the CDR3: TGTGCCAGCAGTACCTCGGGAGAGATCCTATACGAGCAGTACTTC. Protein sequence: CASSTSGEILYEQYF.

The chain combines TRBV25-1 with TRBJ1-2; D is ambiguous. CDR3 length: 11 amino acids. Trimming cost V 3 bases and J 5 bases, with 4 bases left between them. The germline gives CDR1 MGHDK, CDR2 SYGVNS. The CDR3 DNA reads as TGTGCCAGCAGTGATTGGTATGGCTACACCTTC. Residues: CASSDWYGYTF.

The chain uses TRBV6-5 and TRBJ1-5; D ambiguous. The CDR3 extends over 13 amino acids. Between the trimmed V and J ends, which lost 8 bases and 3 bases, there was a span of 11 bases. Germline V gene data show CDR1 as MNHEY and CDR2 as SVGAGI. Here the CDR3 reads CASQGHYNQPQHF. The CDR3 DNA sequence: TGTGCCAGCCAAGGGCATTACAATCAGCCCCAGCATTTT.

The gene calls are TRBV10-3 and TRBJ1-3; weak D call: TRBD1 (6 bases). There are 15 residues in the CDR3. The ends were cut back, 4 bases at V and 0 bases at J, with 10 bases in the middle. CDR1 ENHRY and CDR2 SYGVKD come from the germline V gene. CDR3 protein: CAISAPQGSGNTIYF. CDR3 sequence (DNA): TGTGCCATCAGTGCGCCACAGGGCTCTGGAAACACCATATATTTT.

This chain joins TRBV5-1 and TRBJ1-6, with a tentative D call TRBD1 (5 bases). From germline, CDR1 is SGHRS and CDR2 YFSETQ. V was cut by 2 bases and J by 9 bases, with 15 bases left in between. This CDR3 is built from 15 residues. Written as DNA, the CDR3 is TGCGCCAGCAGCTTCGGGGACGGACGTAGTTCACCCCTCCACTTT. This codes for CASSFGDGRSSPLHF. The full variable domain, completed using reference TRBV5-1 and TRBJ1-6, is KAGVTQTPRYLIKTRGQQVTLSCSPISGHRSVSWYQQTPGQGLQFLFEYFSETQRNKGNFPGRFSGRQFSNSRSEMNVSTLELGDSALYLCASSFGDGRSSPLHFGNGTRLTVT.

The chain links TRBV7-3 to TRBJ2-2; 7 nucleotides agree with TRBD1. In germline, CDR1 is SGHTA, CDR2 FQGTGA. After removal of 5 bases from V and 6 bases from J, the junction contained 9 bases not matched to a gene. The CDR3 contains 15 residues. The CDR3 DNA sequence: TGTGCCAGCAGCCCAACTGGGGACAGTCCCGGGGAGCTGTTTTTT. This translates into CASSPTGDSPGELFF.

The CDR3 DNA is TGTGCCAGCAGCGTCGGGGAATTGCAGACCCAGTACTTC. Protein sequence: CASSVGELQTQYF. The chain has TRBV9 and TRBJ2-5; perhaps TRBD2 as D (5 bases). Looked up from germline, CDR1 is SGDLS and CDR2 is YYNGEE. Trimming took off 2 bases at V and 6 bases at J, with 11 bases between the two ends. The CDR3 covers 13 residues.

V is TRBV11-2 and J is TRBJ1-1, with D possibly being TRBD1 (6 bases). V was cut by 5 bases and J by 4 bases, with 14 bases left in between. The germline gives CDR1 SGHAT, CDR2 FQNNGV. The CDR3 runs 14 residues. Here the CDR3 reads CASSARQVSTEAFF. The CDR3 DNA sequence: TGTGCCAGCAGCGCTAGACAGGTCTCCACTGAAGCTTTCTTT.

The V gene is TRBV7-9, the J gene TRBJ1-2, with 9 bases lining up with TRBD1. With V trimmed by 5 bases and J by 3 bases, 10 bases remained unmatched. Germline CDR1 is SEHNR and CDR2 is FQNEAQ (reference sequence). The CDR3 is 16 residues long. The CDR3 reads CASSKGQGVGDYGYTF. CDR3 DNA sequence: TGTGCCAGCAGCAAGGGACAGGGCGTCGGTGACTATGGCTACACCTTC.

The chain uses TRBV29-1 and TRBJ2-3; D unresolved. V was cut by 2 bases and J by 3 bases, with 3 bases left in between. CDR1 SQVTM and CDR2 ANQGSEA come from the germline V gene. The CDR3 runs 11 residues. The CDR3 coding sequence is TGCAGCGTTGAACCGACAGATACGCAGTATTTT. Translating gives CSVEPTDTQYF.

This rearrangement joins TRBV6-5 to TRBJ2-3; the D gene is possibly TRBD1 (6 bases). V lost 7 bases and J 2 bases, leaving 13 bases between the germline ends. CDR1 MNHEY and CDR2 SVGAGI come from the germline V gene. This CDR3 is built from 14 residues. The CDR3 sequence is CASTLDSFTDTQYF. The CDR3 DNA sequence: TGTGCCAGCACCTTGGACAGCTTCACAGATACGCAGTATTTT.

The rearrangement uses TRBV11-2 and TRBJ2-7; D might be TRBD2 (6 bases). Per germline, CDR1 SGHAT and CDR2 FQNNGV. The germline V and J ends were trimmed by 0 bases and 6 bases, with 12 bases remaining between them. CDR3 length equals 14 residues. The CDR3 is CASSLDSRGGEQYF. In DNA form, the CDR3 reads TGTGCCAGCAGCTTAGATAGTAGGGGAGGCGAGCAGTACTTC.

The gene calls are TRBV18 and TRBJ2-2; a weak D match, TRBD1 (5 bases). In germline, CDR1 is KGHSH, CDR2 LQKENI. This CDR3 contains 15 residues. V was clipped by 1 base and J by 1 base, with 7 bases between them. CDR3 protein: CASSPQQGNTGELFF. The CDR3 DNA follows: TGTGCCAGCTCACCACAGCAGGGGAACACCGGGGAGCTGTTTTTT. Using reference TRBV18 and TRBJ2-2 for the parts outside the CDR3, the full variable domain is NAGVMQNPRHLVRRRGQEARLRCSPMKGHSHVYWYRQLPEEGLKFMVYLQKENIIDESGMPKERFSAEFPKEGPSILRIQQVVRGDSAAYFCASSPQQGNTGELFFGEGSRLTVL.

The rearrangement joins TRBV5-1 to TRBJ2-1, with 7 positions matching TRBD1. The CDR3 is 15 amino acids. The V gene end was trimmed by 5 bases and the J gene end by 5 bases; junction bases not matched to a gene: 10. Germline V gives CDR1 SGHRS, CDR2 YFSETQ. Written as DNA, the CDR3 is TGCGCCAGCAGATCCGGGACAGCTATAGACAATGAGCAGTTCTTC. Its translation: CASRSGTAIDNEQFF.

The chain recombines TRBV9 with TRBJ2-3, with D perhaps matching TRBD1 or TRBD2 (5 bases each). The CDR3 sequence is 15 residues long. The V gene's germline CDR1 is SGDLS and CDR2 YYNGEE. Trimming cost V 3 bases and J 2 bases, with 13 bases left between them. The CDR3: CASSGRSGPTDTQYF. CDR3 nucleotides: TGTGCCAGCAGCGGTCGCTCGGGGCCCACAGATACGCAGTATTTT.

The gene calls are TRBV11-3 and TRBJ2-5, with 7 bases identical to TRBD1. V lost 8 bases to trimming and J lost 2 bases; unmatched junction nucleotides: 2. Per the germline V gene, CDR1 is SGHNT and CDR2 is YENEEA. This CDR3 spans 12 amino acids. CDR3 nucleotide sequence: TGTGCCAGCGGGACAGCACAAGAGACCCAGTACTTC. Amino acid sequence: CASGTAQETQYF.

The V and J genes are TRBV7-3 and TRBJ1-6; D not certain. Germline loops: CDR1 SGHTA, CDR2 FQGTGA. V was clipped by 4 bases and J by 5 bases, with 6 bases between them. This CDR3 contains 13 residues. The CDR3: CASSWGDNSPLHF. The CDR3 DNA reads as TGTGCCAGCAGCTGGGGAGATAATTCACCCCTCCACTTT.

The chain couples TRBV25-1 to TRBJ1-4; maybe TRBD1 (6 bases). The CDR3 is made up of 15 amino acids. Germline CDR1 and CDR2: MGHDK and SYGVNS. The ends were cut back, 2 bases at V and 2 bases at J, with 9 bases in the middle. The CDR3 spells CASSEPDRTNEKLFF. The DNA for the CDR3 is TGTGCCAGCAGTGAACCCGACAGGACTAATGAAAAACTGTTTTTT.

The V gene is TRBV6-1, the J gene TRBJ1-5, with 7 positions matching TRBD1. V lost 3 bases, J lost 0 bases, and 11 bases stayed unmatched. This CDR3 is built from 18 residues. Looked up from germline, CDR1 is MNHNS and CDR2 is SASEGT. CDR3 in amino acids: CASSERDRSAYSNQPQHF. CDR3 bases: TGTGCCAGCAGTGAGAGGGACAGATCTGCCTATAGCAATCAGCCCCAGCATTTT.